This T cell receptor (beta chain) was documented in a study of T cell changes during pregnancy in multiple sclerosis. The protocol was immunoSEQ multiplex PCR, while the TCRdb copy is restricted to in-frame clones and leaves out a portion. Of under 100,000 clones listed, around 93% are singletons. Trimming at V came to 3 bases and at J to 0 bases, leaving 14 bases not matched to a gene. Germline V lookup: CDR1 WNHNN, CDR2 SYGVQD (reference sequence). The CDR3 length is 19 residues. The source of this sequence is a female donor in good health, enrolled as a control in a pregnancy study. The V call is TRBV10-1, the J call TRBJ2-7; 10 bases fit TRBD2. The sample here was peripheral blood, taken in the first trimester of pregnancy. The CDR3 here is CASSELKASGGPSSYEQYF. For the CDR3, the DNA is TGCGCCAGCAGTGAATTGAAGGCTAGCGGGGGCCCAAGCTCCTACGAGCAGTACTTC.